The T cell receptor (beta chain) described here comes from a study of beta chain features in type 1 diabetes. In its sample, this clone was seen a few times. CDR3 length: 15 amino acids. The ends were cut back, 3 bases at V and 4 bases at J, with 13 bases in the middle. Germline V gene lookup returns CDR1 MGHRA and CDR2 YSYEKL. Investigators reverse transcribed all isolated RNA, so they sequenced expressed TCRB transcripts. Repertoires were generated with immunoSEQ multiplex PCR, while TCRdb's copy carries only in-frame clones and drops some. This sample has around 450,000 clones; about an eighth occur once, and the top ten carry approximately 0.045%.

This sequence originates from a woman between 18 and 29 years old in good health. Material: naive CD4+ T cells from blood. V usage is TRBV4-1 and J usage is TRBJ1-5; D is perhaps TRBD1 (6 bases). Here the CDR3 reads CASSQRGQSNQPQHF. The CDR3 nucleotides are TGCGCCAGCAGCCAGAGGGGACAATCTAATCAGCCCCAGCATTTT.